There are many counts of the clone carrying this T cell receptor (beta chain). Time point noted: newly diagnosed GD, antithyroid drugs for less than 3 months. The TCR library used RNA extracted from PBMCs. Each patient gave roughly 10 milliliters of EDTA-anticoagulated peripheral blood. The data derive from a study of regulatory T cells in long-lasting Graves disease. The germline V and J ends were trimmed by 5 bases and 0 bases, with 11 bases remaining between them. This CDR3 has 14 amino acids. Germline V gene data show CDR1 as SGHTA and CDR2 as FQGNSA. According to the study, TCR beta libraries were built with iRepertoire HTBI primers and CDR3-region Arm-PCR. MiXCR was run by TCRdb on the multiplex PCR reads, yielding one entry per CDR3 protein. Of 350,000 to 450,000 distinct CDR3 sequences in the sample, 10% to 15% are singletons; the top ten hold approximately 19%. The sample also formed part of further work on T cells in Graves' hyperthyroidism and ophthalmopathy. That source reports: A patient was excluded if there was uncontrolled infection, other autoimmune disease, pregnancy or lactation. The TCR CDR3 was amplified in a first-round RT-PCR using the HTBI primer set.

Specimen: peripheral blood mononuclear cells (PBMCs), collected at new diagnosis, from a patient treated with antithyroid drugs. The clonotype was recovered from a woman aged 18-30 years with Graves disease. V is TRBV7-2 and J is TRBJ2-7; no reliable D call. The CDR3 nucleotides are TGTGCCAGCAGCATAGGACGGCACTCCTACGAGCAGTACTTC. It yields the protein CASSIGRHSYEQYF.